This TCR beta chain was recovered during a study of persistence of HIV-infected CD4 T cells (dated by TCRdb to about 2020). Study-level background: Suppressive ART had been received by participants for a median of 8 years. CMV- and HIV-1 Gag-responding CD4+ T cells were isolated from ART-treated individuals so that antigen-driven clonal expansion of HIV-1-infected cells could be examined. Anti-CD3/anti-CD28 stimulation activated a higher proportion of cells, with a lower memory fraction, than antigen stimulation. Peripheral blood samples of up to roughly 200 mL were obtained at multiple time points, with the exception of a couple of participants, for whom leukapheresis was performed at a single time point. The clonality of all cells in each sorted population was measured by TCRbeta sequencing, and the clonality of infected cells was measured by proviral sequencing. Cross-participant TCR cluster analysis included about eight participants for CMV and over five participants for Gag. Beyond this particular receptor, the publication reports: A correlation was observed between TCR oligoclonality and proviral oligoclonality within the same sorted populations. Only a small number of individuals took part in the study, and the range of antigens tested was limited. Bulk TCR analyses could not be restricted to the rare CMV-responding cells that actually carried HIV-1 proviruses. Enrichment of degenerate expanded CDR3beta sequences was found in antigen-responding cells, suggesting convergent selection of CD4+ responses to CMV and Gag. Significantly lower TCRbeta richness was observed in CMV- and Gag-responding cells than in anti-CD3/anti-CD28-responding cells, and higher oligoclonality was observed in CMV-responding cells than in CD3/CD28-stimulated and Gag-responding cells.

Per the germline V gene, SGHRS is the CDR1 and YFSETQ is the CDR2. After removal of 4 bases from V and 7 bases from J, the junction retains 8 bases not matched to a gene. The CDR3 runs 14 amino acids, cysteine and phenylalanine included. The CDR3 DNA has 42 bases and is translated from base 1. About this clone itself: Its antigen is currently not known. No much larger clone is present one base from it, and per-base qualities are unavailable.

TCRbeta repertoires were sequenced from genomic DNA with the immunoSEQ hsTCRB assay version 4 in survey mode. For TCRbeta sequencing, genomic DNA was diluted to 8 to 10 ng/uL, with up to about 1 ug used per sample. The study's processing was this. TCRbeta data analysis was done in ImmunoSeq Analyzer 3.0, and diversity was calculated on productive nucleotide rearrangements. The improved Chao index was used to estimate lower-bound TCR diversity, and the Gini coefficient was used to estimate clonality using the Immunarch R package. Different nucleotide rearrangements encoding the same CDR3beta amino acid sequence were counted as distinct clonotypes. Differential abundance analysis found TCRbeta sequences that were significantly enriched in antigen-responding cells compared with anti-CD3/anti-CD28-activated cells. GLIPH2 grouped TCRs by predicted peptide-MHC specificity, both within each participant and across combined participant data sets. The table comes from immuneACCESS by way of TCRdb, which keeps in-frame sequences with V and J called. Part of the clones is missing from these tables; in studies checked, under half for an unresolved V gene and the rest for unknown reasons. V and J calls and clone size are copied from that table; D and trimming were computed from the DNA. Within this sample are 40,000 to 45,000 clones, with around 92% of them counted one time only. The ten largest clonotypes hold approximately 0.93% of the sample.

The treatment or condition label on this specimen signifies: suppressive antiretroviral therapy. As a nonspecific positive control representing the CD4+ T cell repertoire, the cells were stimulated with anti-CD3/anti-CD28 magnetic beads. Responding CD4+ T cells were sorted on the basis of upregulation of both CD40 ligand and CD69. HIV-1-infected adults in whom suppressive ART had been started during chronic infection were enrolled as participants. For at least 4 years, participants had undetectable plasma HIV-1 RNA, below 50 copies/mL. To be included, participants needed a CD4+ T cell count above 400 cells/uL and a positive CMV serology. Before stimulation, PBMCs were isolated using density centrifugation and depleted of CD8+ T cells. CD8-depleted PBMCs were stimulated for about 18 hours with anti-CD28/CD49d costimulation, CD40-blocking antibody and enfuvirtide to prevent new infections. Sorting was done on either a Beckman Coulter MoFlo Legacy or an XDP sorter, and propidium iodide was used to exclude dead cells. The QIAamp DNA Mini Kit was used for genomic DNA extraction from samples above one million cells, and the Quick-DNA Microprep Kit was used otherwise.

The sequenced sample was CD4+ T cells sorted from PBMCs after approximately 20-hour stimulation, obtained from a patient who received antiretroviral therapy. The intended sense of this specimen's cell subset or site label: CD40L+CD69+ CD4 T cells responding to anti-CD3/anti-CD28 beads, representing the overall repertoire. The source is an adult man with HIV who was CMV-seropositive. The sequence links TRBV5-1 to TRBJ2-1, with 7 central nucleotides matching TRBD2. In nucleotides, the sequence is TGCGCCAGCAGCGGGGGGGAGCCAGGAAATGAGCAGTTCTTC. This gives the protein CASSGGEPGNEQFF.